The T cell receptor beta chain under discussion was sequenced for a study of blood T cell repertoires in COVID-19 (dated by TCRdb to the early 2020s). In terms of the full investigation: The collaborator samples originated in the United States, Italy and Spain and spanned the acute and convalescent phases of COVID-19. Where available, HLA class I and class II types were taken from metadata supplied by the sample provider and were not determined by assay-based typing. A freely available public database, intended as a resource for researchers studying the immune response to SARS-CoV-2, is where the repertoires were released. A de-identified subject ID, COVID-19 status, age in years and sex were almost always included in the sample metadata. The dataset comprised deeply sampled blood TCRbeta repertoires from subjects exposed to, actively infected with, or recovered from COVID-19. The prospective study material was composed of cDNA or gDNA derived from T cells, B-cell-depleted T cells, or PBMCs. Samples came from the ongoing ImmuneRACE study (first 160 participants) plus 1,254 subjects from 6 global collaborators.

This clone was counted between two and nine times. Its antigen is unknown. Base qualities are not provided; no much larger clone lies one nucleotide away. From a lookup of the germline V gene, CDR1 and CDR2 are SGHRS and YFSETQ. V was cut back by 2 bases and J by 3 bases, leaving a gap of 8 bases between them. The CDR3 covers 13 residues, taking in both the cysteine and the phenylalanine. Only CDR3 DNA is held: 39 bases, read in frame from base 1. The full study reports these points: Clinical and demographic metadata were provided uncurated, with the amount varying by source and participant.

The collaborating institutions used their own protocols to collect whole blood in K2EDTA tubes. For TCRbeta analysis, collaborators shipped samples in one of three forms: frozen whole blood, isolated PBMCs, or DNA extracted from either of those sample types. The immunoSEQ Assay, a bias-controlled multiplex PCR, was used to amplify TCRbeta CDR3 regions from genomic DNA. The study's own analysis went as follows. The number of nucleated cells in each sample was estimated by amplification of reference gene primers within the assay. To quantify the absolute abundance of each unique TCRbeta CDR3 rearrangement, sequence reads were collapsed and filtered. For each sample, productive Simpson clonality was calculated as the square root of Simpson's diversity index across productive rearrangements. The table was pulled from immuneACCESS by TCRdb, which kept in-frame rearrangements only. Such tables lose some clones; where checked, under half of the loss comes from unresolved V genes, and the rest has no known cause. The V and J calls and clone size are taken from that table; D and trimming were inferred from the DNA. For this sample the table gives around 46,000 clones, of which 77% were detected only once. The ten largest clones add up to 15% to 20% of the sample.

Sequenced material: peripheral blood. This receptor was identified in a human donor with active or convalescent COVID-19. The donor label of this sample is uncertain. The sequence joins TRBV5-1 to TRBJ1-1; tentative D gene TRBD1, with 5 bases matching. The CDR3 loop reads CASSFGGDTEAFF. The DNA sequence is as follows: TGCGCCAGCAGCTTTGGAGGGGACACTGAAGCTTTCTTT.